Here is one T cell receptor (beta chain) with its context. Antigen unknown. This entry belongs to a study of identical twins. The study's findings and limits: The analysis was cross-sectional rather than longitudinal within donors. The models gave estimates that fell short of the out-of-frame TCR alpha sharing seen in monozygotic twins.

CDR1 DFQATT and CDR2 SNEGSKA come from the germline V gene (reference sequence). The CDR3 is made up of 13 amino acids. A universal primer site was incorporated via template switching, and the cDNA contained unique molecular identifiers. MiXCR, applied by TCRdb to the 5' RACE reads, yields one record per CDR3 protein. The sample consists of 450,000 to 600,000 distinct CDR3 sequences, under 25% of them appearing once. The same data also contributed to another study, on yellow fever vaccine responses in identical twins.

Sequencing used CD4+ T cells sorted from blood. The gene calls are TRBV20-1 and TRBJ2-1; D ambiguous. This receptor was taken from a woman aged 18-29 years in good health. The CDR3 protein is CSPKLNMYNEQFF. DNA for the CDR3: TGCAGCCCTAAGCTGAACATGTACAATGAGCAGTTCTTC.